A single sample gave rise to the 11 T cell receptor beta chains below, sequenced in a study of regulatory T cells in long-lasting Graves disease. Both iRepertoire HTBI primers and Arm-PCR of CDR3 regions were used to build the TCR beta libraries. Each CDR3 protein gets one entry after TCRdb re-called the multiplex PCR reads with MiXCR. The sample gives 580,000 or so distinct CDR3 sequences, more than 15% of which show up once; around 12% is in the top ten. The time point was: newly diagnosed GD, antithyroid drugs for less than 3 months. RNA extracted from PBMCs served as the sequencing template. These data also formed part of another study, on T cells in Graves' hyperthyroidism and ophthalmopathy.

The material sequenced was peripheral blood mononuclear cells (PBMCs), taken at new diagnosis, from a patient treated with antithyroid drugs. These receptors came from a man aged 18 to 30 with Graves disease.

This chain links TRBV28 with TRBJ1-3; unclear D gene. The V end lost 3 bases, the J end lost 9 bases, and 15 bases lay between the germline ends. Germline CDR1 and CDR2: MDHEN and SYDVKM. The CDR3 is 14 residues long. CDR3 region: CASSLVQLESTIYF. In DNA form, the CDR3 reads TGTGCCAGCAGTTTGGTACAGTTAGAATCCACCATATATTTT. The variable domain in full, completed from reference TRBV28 and TRBJ1-3, reads DVKVTQSSRYLVKRTGEKVFLECVQDMDHENMFWYRQDPGLGLRLIYFSYDVKMKEKGDIPEGYSVSREKKERFSLILESASTNQTSMYLCASSLVQLESTIYFGEGSWLTVV.

CDR3 sequence: CASSPGPSGANVLTF. CDR3 sequence (DNA): TGTGCCAGCAGTCCGGGACCTTCTGGGGCCAACGTCCTGACTTTC. The chain carries TRBV28 and TRBJ2-6, with D perhaps TRBD1 or TRBD2 (5 bases each). The CDR3 contains 15 residues. Germline V lookup: CDR1 MDHEN, CDR2 SYDVKM. The germline V and J ends were trimmed by 5 bases and 1 base, with 9 bases remaining between them.

At least ten counts were recorded for this clonotype. This chain uses TRBV2 with TRBJ1-6; the match to TRBD1 covers 7 bases. The junction had 3 bases not matched to a gene; V was cut back by 6 bases and J by 7 bases. Per germline, CDR1 SNHLY and CDR2 FYNNEI. The CDR3 contains 13 residues. CDR3 coding DNA: TGTGCCAGCAGGGGGACAGTAAATTCACCCCTCCACTTT. This codes for CASRGTVNSPLHF.

In this sample, this clonotype turned up many times. The chain employs TRBV25-1 and TRBJ1-2, with no clear D. V was trimmed by 3 bases and J by 4 bases, leaving 6 bases between them. This CDR3 region has 12 residues. Germline V gene sequence: CDR1 MGHDK, CDR2 SYGVNS. The CDR3 loop is CASSEVAYGYTF. The CDR3 DNA is TGTGCCAGCAGTGAGGTGGCCTATGGCTACACCTTC.

Of note for this clonotype: A much larger clone differs by one base, so this may be a read error. The chain links TRBV30 to TRBJ2-7; D is undetermined. V dropped 1 base and J dropped 3 bases, with 4 bases sitting between them. Looked up from germline, CDR1 is GTSNPN and CDR2 is SVGIG (reference sequence). This CDR3 comprises 11 residues. Here the CDR3 reads CAWSGLYEQYF. Here the CDR3 DNA reads TGTGCCTGGAGTGGACTCTACGAGCAGTACTTC.

At least ten counts were recorded for this clonotype. The chain recombines TRBV2 with TRBJ1-6; 7 bases fit TRBD1. V trimming: 4 bases; J trimming: 7 bases; junction bases outside the gene matches: 10. Per the germline V gene, CDR1 is SNHLY and CDR2 is FYNNEI. CDR3 length equals 16 residues. The CDR3 nucleotides are TGTGCCAGCAGTGGCCGAGGGGGCGACGGGAATTCACCCCTCCACTTT. Protein product: CASSGRGGDGNSPLHF.

The table lists this clonotype with many counts. The V call is TRBV2, the J call TRBJ2-7; the D gene is possibly TRBD2 (7 bases). Trimming shortened V by 6 bases and J by 6 bases, and 15 bases separated the two germline ends. Germline-derived CDR1 and CDR2 are SNHLY and FYNNEI. CDR3 length equals 13 residues. The DNA for the CDR3 is TGTGCCAGCAGCTACGAGGGGGGGGGCGAGCAGTACTTC. It yields the protein CASSYEGGGEQYF. The full variable domain, rest sourced from reference TRBV2 and TRBJ2-7, is EPEVTQTPSHQVTQMGQEVILRCVPISNHLYFYWYRQILGQKVEFLVSFYNNEISEKSEIFDDQFSVERPDGSNFTLKIRSTKLEDSAMYFCASSYEGGGEQYFGPGTRLTVT.

This chain joins TRBV13 and TRBJ2-1; 9 bases are shared with TRBD2. Looked up from germline, CDR1 is PRHDT and CDR2 is FYEKMQ (reference sequence). With V trimmed by 10 bases and J by 4 bases, 17 bases remained unmatched. The CDR3 has 17 residues. The CDR3: CATTEMTSGISYNEQFF. DNA of the CDR3: TGTGCCACAACGGAAATGACTAGCGGCATCTCGTACAATGAGCAGTTCTTC.

This clonotype was detected many times. The chain carries TRBV6-2 or TRBV6-3 and TRBJ2-1, with D uncertain. In germline, CDR1 is MNHEY, CDR2 SVGEGT. With 2 bases removed from V and 3 bases from J, the gap between germline ends came to 8 bases. The CDR3 sequence is 14 residues long. The CDR3 here is CASSYRLDYNEQFF. The CDR3 nucleotides are TGTGCCAGCAGTTACAGGCTAGACTACAATGAGCAGTTCTTC.

Comments on this clonotype: The junction departs from the called germline gene at one end, perhaps through a read error. This chain links TRBV12-3 or TRBV12-4 with TRBJ1-1; tentatively, D is TRBD1 (5 bases). This CDR3 comprises 13 residues. The CDR3 here is CASSQGWNTETFF. The CDR3 DNA sequence: TGTGCCAGCAGTCAGGGATGGAACACTGAAACTTTCTTT.

This clonotype was seen only once. The chain carries TRBV5-6 and TRBJ1-2; 8 bases line up with TRBD1. The V segment lost 0 bases and the J segment 3 bases; nucleotides outside the gene matches: 7. The germline V gene has CDR1 SGHDT and CDR2 YYEEEE. CDR3 length: 16 amino acids. The CDR3 region is CASSLGGQGADYGYTF. As DNA, the CDR3 is TGTGCCAGCAGCTTGGGGGGTCAGGGGGCTGACTATGGCTACACCTTC.